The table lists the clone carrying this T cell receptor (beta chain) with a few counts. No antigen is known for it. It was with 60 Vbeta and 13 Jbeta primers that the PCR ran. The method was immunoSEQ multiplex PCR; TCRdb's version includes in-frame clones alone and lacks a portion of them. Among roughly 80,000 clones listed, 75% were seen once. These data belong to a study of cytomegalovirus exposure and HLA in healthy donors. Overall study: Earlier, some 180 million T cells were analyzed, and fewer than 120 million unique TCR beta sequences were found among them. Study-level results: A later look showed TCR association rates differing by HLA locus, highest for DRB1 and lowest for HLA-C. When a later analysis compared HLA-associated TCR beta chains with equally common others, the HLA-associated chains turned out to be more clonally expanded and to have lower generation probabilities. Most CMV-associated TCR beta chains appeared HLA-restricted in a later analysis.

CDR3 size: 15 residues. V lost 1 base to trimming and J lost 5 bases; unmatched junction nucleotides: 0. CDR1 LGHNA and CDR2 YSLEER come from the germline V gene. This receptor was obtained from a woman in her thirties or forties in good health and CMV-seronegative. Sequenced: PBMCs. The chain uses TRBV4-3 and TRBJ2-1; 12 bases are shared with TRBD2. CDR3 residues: CASSQGLAGDNEQFF. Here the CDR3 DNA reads TGCGCCAGCAGCCAAGGACTAGCGGGGGACAATGAGCAGTTCTTC.